This note documents a single TCR beta chain sequence. The V and J ends lost 1 base and 1 base, in that order; junction bases with no gene match: 14. This CDR3 is built from 20 residues. The germline V gene encodes CDR1 SGDLS and CDR2 YYNGEE. This record belongs to a study of memory CD4+ T cells and cytomegalovirus serostatus. Data came from immunoSEQ multiplex PCR; TCRdb stores just in-frame clones and leaves some out. The sample consists of about 57,000 clones, approximately 79% of them appearing once. The sort gate was single viable CD3+CD4+CD8-CD45RO+ cells for memory CD4+ T cells. Sequenced material: memory CD4+ T cells from blood. The V gene is TRBV9, the J gene TRBJ2-3; 11 bases agree with TRBD2. This TCR derives from an adult in good health and CMV-seronegative. In DNA, the CDR3 is TGTGCCAGCAGCGTAAACCCTAGGAAATATAGCGGGGGGGGCACAGATACGCAGTATTTT. Protein sequence: CASSVNPRKYSGGGTDTQYF.